The 14 T cell receptor beta chains listed next were all sequenced from one sample in a study of blood T cell repertoires in COVID-19. TCRdb's table, derived via immunoSEQ multiplex PCR, lists solely in-frame clones and lacks some. The table shows 150,000 to 160,000 clones, with about 88% occurring only once. The sequenced sample was peripheral blood. The receptors shown here come from a woman in her 70s with acute or convalescent COVID-19.

The chain combines TRBV5-5 with TRBJ1-6; D is unclear. From germline, CDR1 is SGHKS and CDR2 YYEKEE (reference sequence). V was trimmed by 3 bases and J by 0 bases, leaving 13 bases between them. The CDR3 has 17 amino acids. The CDR3 loop is CASSSRSGTSYNSPLHF. The CDR3 DNA follows: TGTGCCAGCAGCTCCCGATCTGGCACCTCCTATAATTCACCCCTCCACTTT.

The V and J genes are TRBV3-1 (or the pseudogene TRBV3-2) and TRBJ1-1, with 8 nucleotides matching TRBD1. CDR3 size: 12 residues. Germline loops: CDR1 LGHDT, CDR2 YNNKEL (reference sequence). The V segment lost 0 bases and the J segment 9 bases; nucleotides outside the gene matches: 0. CDR3 nucleotide sequence: TGTGCCAGCAGCCAAGACAGGGGGCAAGCTTTCTTT. It yields the protein CASSQDRGQAFF.

V and J are TRBV19 and TRBJ2-1; D is unclear. The germline V gene has CDR1 LNHDA and CDR2 SQIVND (reference sequence). The ends were cut back, 3 bases at V and 4 bases at J, with 10 bases in the middle. The CDR3 is made up of 14 amino acids. This CDR3 reads CASSMGRQYNEQFF. CDR3 in DNA: TGTGCCAGTAGTATGGGCAGACAATACAATGAGCAGTTCTTC.

The genes are TRBV2 and TRBJ1-2; 8 nucleotides agree with TRBD1. Trimming took 3 bases from V and 2 from J; bases not matched to a gene: 5. CDR1 and CDR2 (germline): SNHLY, FYNNEI. The CDR3 loop spans 15 amino acids. The CDR3 is CASSDGQGGNYGYTF. The CDR3 DNA follows: TGTGCCAGCAGTGACGGACAGGGAGGAAACTATGGCTACACCTTC. Using reference TRBV2 and TRBJ1-2 for the parts outside the CDR3, the full variable domain is EPEVTQTPSHQVTQMGQEVILRCVPISNHLYFYWYRQILGQKVEFLVSFYNNEISEKSEIFDDQFSVERPDGSNFTLKIRSTKLEDSAMYFCASSDGQGGNYGYTFGSGTRLTVV.

This clone was detected once. The chain couples TRBV19 to TRBJ1-5; the match to TRBD1 covers 8 bases. This CDR3 has 18 residues. Germline CDR1 and CDR2: LNHDA and SQIVND (reference sequence). V lost 3 bases to trimming and J lost 6 bases; unmatched junction nucleotides: 16. CDR3 sequence: CASSIRLDRGPRGQPQHF. The DNA for the CDR3 is TGTGCCAGTAGTATTAGGCTTGACAGGGGACCAAGGGGTCAGCCCCAGCATTTT.

The V and J genes are TRBV3-1 (or the pseudogene TRBV3-2) and TRBJ2-1; 8 nucleotides line up with TRBD1. This CDR3 is built from 15 residues. The J segment lost 0 bases and the V segment lost 4 bases, leaving 2 bases of the junction unmatched. Germline lookup yields CDR1 LGHDT and CDR2 YNNKEL (reference sequence). The CDR3 here is CASSLGTGSYNEQFF. The CDR3 DNA reads as TGTGCCAGCAGCCTGGGGACAGGCTCCTACAATGAGCAGTTCTTC.

The chain uses TRBV11-3 and TRBJ2-1; 7 bases are shared with TRBD1. Losses at the gene ends were 3 bases for V and 9 bases for J; bases not matched to a gene: 2. Germline loops: CDR1 SGHNT, CDR2 YENEEA. CDR3 length: 12 residues. This CDR3 is CASSLTGSEQFF. CDR3 in DNA: TGTGCCAGCAGCTTGACAGGGTCTGAGCAGTTCTTC.

This clone was detected once. The chain has TRBV6-6 and TRBJ2-4, with a tentative D call TRBD1 (6 bases). V dropped 5 bases and J dropped 1 base, with 18 bases sitting between them. There are 17 residues in the CDR3. The germline gives CDR1 MNHNY, CDR2 SVGAGI (reference sequence). The CDR3 coding sequence is TGTGCCAGCAGTCCGAACTTTATAAGGGGGGCCAAAAACATTCAGTACTTC. It is translated as CASSPNFIRGAKNIQYF.

The V call is TRBV10-2, the J call TRBJ1-4, with D tentatively TRBD1 (5 bases). V shed 0 bases and J shed 10 bases, with 12 bases lying between them. The CDR3 extends over 14 amino acids. The germline V gene has CDR1 WSHSY and CDR2 SAAADI. The CDR3 sequence: CASSESGRGGKLFF. The CDR3 bases are TGCGCCAGCAGTGAGTCAGGACGGGGGGGAAAACTGTTTTTT.

As concerns this clone: The sample carries other DNA sequences with the same CDR3. The V gene is TRBV7-2, the J gene TRBJ2-1; perhaps TRBD2 as D (7 bases). Germline V gene data show CDR1 as SGHTA and CDR2 as FQGNSA. V shed 1 base and J shed 3 bases, with 10 bases lying between them. This CDR3 region has 15 residues. The DNA of the CDR3 is TGTGCCAGCAGCTTAGGGGGGGGGCTCTACAATGAGCAGTTCTTC. This sequence encodes CASSLGGGLYNEQFF.

The rearrangement joins TRBV18 to TRBJ1-1; no definite D call. Germline CDR1 is KGHSH and CDR2 is LQKENI. The CDR3 runs 13 residues. The germline V and J ends were trimmed by 5 bases and 0 bases, with 7 bases remaining between them. CDR3 loop: CASSAALNTEAFF. CDR3 nucleotides: TGTGCCAGCTCAGCCGCGCTGAACACTGAAGCTTTCTTT. Full variable domain (outside the CDR3, taken from reference TRBV18 and TRBJ1-1): NAGVMQNPRHLVRRRGQEARLRCSPMKGHSHVYWYRQLPEEGLKFMVYLQKENIIDESGMPKERFSAEFPKEGPSILRIQQVVRGDSAAYFCASSAALNTEAFFGQGTRLTVV.

J is TRBJ2-3 and V is TRBV7-3, with 10 bases matching TRBD2. Germline CDR1 reads SGHTA; CDR2 reads FQGTGA. This CDR3 has 17 amino acids. With V trimmed by 2 bases and J by 5 bases, 10 bases remained unmatched. CDR3 region: CASSLGAGGTKGDTQYF. CDR3 coding DNA: TGTGCCAGCAGCTTAGGAGCGGGGGGGACTAAGGGAGATACGCAGTATTTT.

This chain uses TRBV6-5 with TRBJ1-2; possible D gene TRBD1, 5 bases. Between the trimmed V and J ends, which lost 0 bases and 2 bases, there was a span of 10 bases. The CDR3 is 15 amino acids. Germline lookup yields CDR1 MNHEY and CDR2 SVGAGI. The CDR3 reads CASSYSFQGNYGYTF. The CDR3 coding sequence is TGTGCCAGCAGTTACTCGTTCCAGGGCAACTATGGCTACACCTTC.

The V gene is TRBV15, the J gene TRBJ2-3; D might be TRBD1 (8 bases). CDR1 is LNHNV and CDR2 is YYDKDF in the germline V gene (reference sequence). The CDR3 totals 15 residues. V was pared by 4 bases and J by 4 bases, with 15 bases between. The CDR3: CATSTTGGAADTQYF. CDR3 nucleotides: TGTGCCACCAGCACAACAGGGGGGGCGGCAGATACGCAGTATTTT. The whole variable domain, filled in from reference TRBV15 and TRBJ2-3, reads DAMVIQNPRYQVTQFGKPVTLSCSQTLNHNVMYWYQQKSSQAPKLLFHYYDKDFNNEADTPDNFQSRRPNTSFCFLDIRSPGLGDTAMYLCATSTTGGAADTQYFGPGTRLTVL.